The sequence of this T cell receptor beta chain was determined in a study of T cell responses to AZD1222 COVID-19 vaccine. Study summary: Whether given at about 4 or about 12 weeks, second doses were pooled. The study's findings and limits: All repertoire sampling was performed exclusively after the peak T cell response. Unmutated variant regions reportedly attract nearly half of all spike-specific TCRs.

This clone has more than one count but fewer than ten. Antigen specificity is unknown. Measured with immunoSEQ multiplex PCR; TCRdb has only the in-frame clones, and not every one. Of approximately 140,000 clones listed, roughly 90% are singletons. Germline CDR1 reads SEHNR; CDR2 reads FQNEAQ (reference sequence). V was cut by 0 bases and J by 2 bases, with 7 bases left in between. The CDR3 has 14 amino acids. The receptor was isolated from an adult in good health. The sequences come from peripheral blood, collected on day 0 of AZD1222 vaccination. The chain links TRBV7-9 to TRBJ2-5; tentative D call: TRBD2 (6 bases). In DNA, the CDR3 is TGTGCCAGCAGCTTAGCGGGGGGTCAAGAGACCCAGTACTTC. This encodes CASSLAGGQETQYF.